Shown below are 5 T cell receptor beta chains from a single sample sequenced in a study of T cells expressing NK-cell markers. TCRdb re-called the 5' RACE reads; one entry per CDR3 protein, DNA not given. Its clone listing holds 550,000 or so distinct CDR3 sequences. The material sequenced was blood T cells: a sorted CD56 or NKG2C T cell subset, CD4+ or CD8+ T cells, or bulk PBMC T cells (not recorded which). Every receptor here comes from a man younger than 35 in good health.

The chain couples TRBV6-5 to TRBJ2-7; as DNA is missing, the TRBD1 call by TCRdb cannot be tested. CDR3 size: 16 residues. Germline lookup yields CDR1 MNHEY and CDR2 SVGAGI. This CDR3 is CASSYEWTGVGYEQYF.

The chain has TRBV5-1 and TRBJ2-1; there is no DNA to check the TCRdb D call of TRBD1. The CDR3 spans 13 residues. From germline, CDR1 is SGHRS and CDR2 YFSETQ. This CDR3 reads CASSFMGAGQQFF. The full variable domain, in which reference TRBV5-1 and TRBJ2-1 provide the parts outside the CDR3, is KAGVTQTPRYLIKTRGQQVTLSCSPISGHRSVSWYQQTPGQGLQFLFEYFSETQRNKGNFPGRFSGRQFSNSRSEMNVSTLELGDSALYLCASSFMGAGQQFFGPGTRLTVL.

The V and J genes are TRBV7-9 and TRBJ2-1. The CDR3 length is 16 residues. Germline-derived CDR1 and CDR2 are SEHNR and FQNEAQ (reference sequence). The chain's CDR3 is CASSLSRLGPYNEQFF.

The CDR3 sequence is CASSPTRRGQETQYF. The chain combines TRBV5-1 with TRBJ2-5; the TCRdb call, TRBD2, lacks DNA for checking. This CDR3 spans 15 amino acids. Germline V gives CDR1 SGHRS, CDR2 YFSETQ.

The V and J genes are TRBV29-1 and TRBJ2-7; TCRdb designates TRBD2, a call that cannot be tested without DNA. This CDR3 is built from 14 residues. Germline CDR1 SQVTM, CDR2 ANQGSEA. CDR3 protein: CSVEWREVPYEQYF.